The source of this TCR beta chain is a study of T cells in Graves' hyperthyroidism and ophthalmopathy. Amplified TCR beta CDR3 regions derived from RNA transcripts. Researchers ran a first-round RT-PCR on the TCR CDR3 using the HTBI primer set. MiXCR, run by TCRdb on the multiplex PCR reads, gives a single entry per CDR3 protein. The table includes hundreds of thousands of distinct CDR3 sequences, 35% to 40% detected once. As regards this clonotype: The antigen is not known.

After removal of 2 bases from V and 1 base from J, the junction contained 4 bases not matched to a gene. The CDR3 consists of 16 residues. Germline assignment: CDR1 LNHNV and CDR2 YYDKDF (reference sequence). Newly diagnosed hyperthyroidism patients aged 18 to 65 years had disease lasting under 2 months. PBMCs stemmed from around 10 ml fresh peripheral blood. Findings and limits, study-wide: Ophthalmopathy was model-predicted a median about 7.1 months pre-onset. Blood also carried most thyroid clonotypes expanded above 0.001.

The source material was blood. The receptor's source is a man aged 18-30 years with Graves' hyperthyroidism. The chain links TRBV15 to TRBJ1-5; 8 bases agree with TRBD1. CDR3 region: CATSRTRTGSNQPQHF. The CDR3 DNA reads TGTGCCACCAGCAGAACGCGGACAGGGAGCAATCAGCCCCAGCATTTT. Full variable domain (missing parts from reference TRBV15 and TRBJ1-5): DAMVIQNPRYQVTQFGKPVTLSCSQTLNHNVMYWYQQKSSQAPKLLFHYYDKDFNNEADTPDNFQSRRPNTSFCFLDIRSPGLGDTAMYLCATSRTRTGSNQPQHFGDGTRLSIL.